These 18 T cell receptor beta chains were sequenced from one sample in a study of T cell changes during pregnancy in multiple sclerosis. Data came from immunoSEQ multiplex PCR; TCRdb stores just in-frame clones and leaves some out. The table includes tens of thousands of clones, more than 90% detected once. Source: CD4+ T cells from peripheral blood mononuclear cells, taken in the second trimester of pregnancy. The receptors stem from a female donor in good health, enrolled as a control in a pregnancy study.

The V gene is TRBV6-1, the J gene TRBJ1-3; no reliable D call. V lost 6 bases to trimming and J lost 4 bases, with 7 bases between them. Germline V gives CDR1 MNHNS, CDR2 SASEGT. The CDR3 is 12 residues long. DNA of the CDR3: TGTGCCAGCAGCCCGGGAGGAAACACCATATATTTT. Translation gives CASSPGGNTIYF.

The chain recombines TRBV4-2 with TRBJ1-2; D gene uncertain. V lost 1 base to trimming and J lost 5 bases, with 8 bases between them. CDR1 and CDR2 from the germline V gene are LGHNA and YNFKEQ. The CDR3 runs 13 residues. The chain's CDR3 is CASSQGEGYGYTF. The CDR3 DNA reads TGTGCCAGCAGCCAAGGGGAGGGATATGGCTACACCTTC.

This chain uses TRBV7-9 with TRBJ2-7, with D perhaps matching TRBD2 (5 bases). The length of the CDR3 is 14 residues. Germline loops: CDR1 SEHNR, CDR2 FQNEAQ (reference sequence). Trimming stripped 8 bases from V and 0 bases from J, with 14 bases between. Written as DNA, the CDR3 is TGTGCCAGCGCCGGACTCTCGAGCTCCTACGAGCAGTACTTC. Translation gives CASAGLSSSYEQYF.

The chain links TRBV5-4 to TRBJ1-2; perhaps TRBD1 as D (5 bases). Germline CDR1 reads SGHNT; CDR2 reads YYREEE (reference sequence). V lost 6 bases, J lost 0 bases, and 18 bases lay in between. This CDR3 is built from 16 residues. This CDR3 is CASNPGGARANYGYTF. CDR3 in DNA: TGTGCCAGCAACCCGGGCGGGGCCCGAGCTAACTATGGCTACACCTTC.

The CDR3 loop is CASTLPGQGFYGYTF. The CDR3 region has the DNA TGTGCCAGCACTCTACCGGGACAGGGCTTCTATGGCTACACCTTC. The V call is TRBV6-6, the J call TRBJ1-2, with TRBD1 identical over 9 bases. Looked up from germline, CDR1 is MNHNY and CDR2 is SVGAGI (reference sequence). The CDR3 contains 15 residues. V was clipped by 7 bases and J by 4 bases; unmatched bases: 10.

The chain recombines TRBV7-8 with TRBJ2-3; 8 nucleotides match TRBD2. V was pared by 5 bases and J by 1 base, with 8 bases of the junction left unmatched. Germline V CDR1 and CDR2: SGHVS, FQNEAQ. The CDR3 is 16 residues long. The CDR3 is CASSPKRERGTDTQYF. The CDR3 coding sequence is TGTGCCAGCAGCCCGAAGCGGGAGCGGGGCACAGATACGCAGTATTTT.

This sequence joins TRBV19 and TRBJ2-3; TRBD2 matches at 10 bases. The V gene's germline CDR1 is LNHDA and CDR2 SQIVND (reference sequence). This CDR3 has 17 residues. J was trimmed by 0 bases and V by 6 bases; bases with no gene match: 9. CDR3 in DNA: TGTGCCAGTAGGGAGCCCTGGACTAGCGGAAGCACAGATACGCAGTATTTT. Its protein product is CASREPWTSGSTDTQYF.

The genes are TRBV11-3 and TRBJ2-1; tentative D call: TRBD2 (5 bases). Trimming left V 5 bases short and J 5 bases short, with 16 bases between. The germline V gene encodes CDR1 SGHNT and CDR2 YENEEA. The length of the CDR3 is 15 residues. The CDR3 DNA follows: TGTGCCAGCAGCCCGGGCCCGAGGGAGAACAATGAGCAGTTCTTC. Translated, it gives CASSPGPRENNEQFF.

CDR3 region: CASSGGGATDTQYF. The CDR3, as DNA: TGCGCCAGCAGCGGCGGGGGGGCGACAGATACGCAGTATTTT. The chain is built from TRBV5-1 and TRBJ2-3; 9 positions agree with TRBD2. Trimming removed 4 bases from V and 3 bases from J; junction bases left unmatched: 3. Germline V gene lookup returns CDR1 SGHRS and CDR2 YFSETQ. The CDR3 loop spans 14 amino acids.

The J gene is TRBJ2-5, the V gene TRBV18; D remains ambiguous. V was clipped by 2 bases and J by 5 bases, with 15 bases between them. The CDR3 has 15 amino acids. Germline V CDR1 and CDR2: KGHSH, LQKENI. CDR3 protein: CASSPNDGGGETQYF. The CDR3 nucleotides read TGTGCCAGCTCACCAAACGATGGCGGTGGGGAGACCCAGTACTTC.

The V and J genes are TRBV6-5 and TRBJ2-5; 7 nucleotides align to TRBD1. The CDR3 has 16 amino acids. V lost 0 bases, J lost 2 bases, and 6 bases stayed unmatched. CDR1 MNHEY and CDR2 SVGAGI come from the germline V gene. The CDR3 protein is CASSYSSGRGQETQYF. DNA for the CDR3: TGTGCCAGCAGTTACTCGTCCGGCAGGGGGCAAGAGACCCAGTACTTC.

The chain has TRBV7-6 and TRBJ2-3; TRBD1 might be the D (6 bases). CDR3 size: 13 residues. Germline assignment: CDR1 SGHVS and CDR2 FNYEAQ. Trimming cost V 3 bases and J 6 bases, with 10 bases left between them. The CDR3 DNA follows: TGTGCCAGCAGCTTCTCCCAGGGGGATACGCAGTATTTT. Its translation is CASSFSQGDTQYF.

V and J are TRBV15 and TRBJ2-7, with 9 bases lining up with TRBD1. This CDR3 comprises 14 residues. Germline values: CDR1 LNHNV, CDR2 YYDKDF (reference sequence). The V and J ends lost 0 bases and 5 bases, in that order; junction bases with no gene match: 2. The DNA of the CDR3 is TGTGCCACCAGCAGAGAGGACAGGGGCCACGAGCAGTACTTC. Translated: CATSREDRGHEQYF. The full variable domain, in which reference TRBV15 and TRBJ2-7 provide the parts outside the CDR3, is DAMVIQNPRYQVTQFGKPVTLSCSQTLNHNVMYWYQQKSSQAPKLLFHYYDKDFNNEADTPDNFQSRRPNTSFCFLDIRSPGLGDTAMYLCATSREDRGHEQYFGPGTRLTVT.

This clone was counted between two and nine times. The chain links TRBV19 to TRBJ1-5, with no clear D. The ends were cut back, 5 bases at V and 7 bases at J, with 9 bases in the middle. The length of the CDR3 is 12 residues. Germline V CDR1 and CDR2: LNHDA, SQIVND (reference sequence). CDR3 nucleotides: TGTGCCAGTAGTTTCAGGAGGCAGCCCCAGCATTTT. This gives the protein CASSFRRQPQHF. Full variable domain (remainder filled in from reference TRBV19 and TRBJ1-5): DGGITQSPKYLFRKEGQNVTLSCEQNLNHDAMYWYRQDPGQGLRLIYYSQIVNDFQKGDIAEGYSVSREKKESFPLTVTSAQKNPTAFYLCASSFRRQPQHFGDGTRLSIL.

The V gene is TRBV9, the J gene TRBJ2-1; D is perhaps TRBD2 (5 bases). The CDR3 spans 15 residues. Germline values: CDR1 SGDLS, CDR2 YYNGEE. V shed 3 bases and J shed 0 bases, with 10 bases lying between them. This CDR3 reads CASSARGSSYNEQFF. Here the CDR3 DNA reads TGTGCCAGCAGCGCCCGGGGTAGCTCCTACAATGAGCAGTTCTTC.

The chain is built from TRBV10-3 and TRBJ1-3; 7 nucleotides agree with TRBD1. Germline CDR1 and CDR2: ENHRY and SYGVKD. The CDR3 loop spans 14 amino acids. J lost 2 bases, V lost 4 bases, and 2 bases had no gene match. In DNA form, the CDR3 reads TGTGCCATCAGTGGCAGGGGGGCTGGAAACACCATATATTTT. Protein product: CAISGRGAGNTIYF.

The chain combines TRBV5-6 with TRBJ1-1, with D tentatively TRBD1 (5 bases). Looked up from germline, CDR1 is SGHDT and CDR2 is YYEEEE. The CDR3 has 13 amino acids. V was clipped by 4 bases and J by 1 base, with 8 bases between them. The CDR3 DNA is TGTGCCAGCAGCCTAACAGGGAACACTGAAGCTTTCTTT. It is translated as CASSLTGNTEAFF.

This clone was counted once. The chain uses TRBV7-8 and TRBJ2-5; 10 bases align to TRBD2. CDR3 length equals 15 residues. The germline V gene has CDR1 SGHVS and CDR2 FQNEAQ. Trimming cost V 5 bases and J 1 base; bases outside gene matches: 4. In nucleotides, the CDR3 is TGTGCCAGCAGCCGAGCGGGGGGGCTCCAAGAGACCCAGTACTTC. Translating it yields CASSRAGGLQETQYF.